This paragraph covers one TCR beta chain sequence. The CDR3 totals 20 residues. CDR1 and CDR2 (germline): SGDLS, YYNGEE. With 4 bases clipped from V and 4 bases from J, the junction kept 23 bases outside the gene matches. This sample was taken from a study of blood T cell repertoires in COVID-19. How the authors handled the data: From reference gene primer amplification, estimates of nucleated cell counts were derived. The data were produced by immunoSEQ multiplex PCR, yet TCRdb's version contains in-frame clones alone and is incomplete. V and J calls and clone size come straight from that table; D and trimming were deduced from the DNA. There are under 300,000 clones in the sample; around 87% occur only once, and 2.4% lies in the top ten. The participants were between about 18 and 90 years old and came from 24 US areas. Membership in each cohort depended on participant-reported clinical history.

V usage is TRBV9 and J usage is TRBJ1-1, with TRBD1 identical over 9 bases. The TCR sequence derives from a woman aged 18-29 years who had recovered from COVID-19. The sequenced material came from PBMCs or T cells enriched from blood (not recorded which). The CDR3 protein is CASSPSSTGTGGWVGTEAFF. The CDR3 DNA sequence: TGTGCCAGCAGCCCCTCATCCACAGGCACAGGGGGCTGGGTGGGCACTGAAGCTTTCTTT.